This T cell receptor (beta chain) was recovered during a study of PD-1 blockade in classical Hodgkin lymphoma. Profiled with immunoSEQ multiplex PCR; TCRdb holds only in-frame clones, not every one. Here the sample spans some 58,000 clones, 85% to 90% being singletons. A note on this clone: Its antigen is not known.

Every patient experienced relapse after autologous stem cell transplantation, and brentuximab vedotin exposure varied. The CDR3 consists of 15 residues. From germline, CDR1 is LNHNV and CDR2 YYDKDF (reference sequence). Trimming stripped 0 bases from V and 9 bases from J, with 14 bases between. Broader study findings: Before treatment, TCR diversity in newly diagnosed patients was reportedly lower than in healthy donors. It was CD4+ TCR diversity, not CD8+, that rose significantly by C4D1.

The origin of this receptor is a human donor with classical Hodgkin lymphoma. The material was peripheral blood mononuclear cells (PBMCs), obtained before the second cycle of nivolumab. The genes are TRBV15 and TRBJ1-4, with a weak D call TRBD1 (6 bases). The CDR3 loop reads CATSRDLGDIQKLFF. Written as DNA, the CDR3 is TGTGCCACCAGCAGAGATCTTGGGGACATCCAAAAACTGTTTTTT.